The 18 T cell receptor beta chains reported below all come from one sample, sequenced in a study of T-cell memory formation after mild COVID-19. MiXCR, run by TCRdb on the 5' RACE reads, gives a single entry per CDR3 protein. Of around 300,000 distinct CDR3 sequences in the sample, roughly an eighth were seen once. The sequenced sample was PBMCs or a T cell subset sorted from them (not recorded which). These receptors came from a man between 18 and 35 years old who had mild COVID-19 (a few samples of this study predate the infection). Cell type and time point are not known.

This clonotype has only a few counts. V is TRBV24-1 and J is TRBJ2-3, with 7 bases identical to TRBD2. This CDR3 spans 14 amino acids. The germline V gene encodes CDR1 KGHDR and CDR2 SFDVKD. V gave up 1 base and J gave up 5 bases; unmatched junction bases: 2. CDR3 loop: CATSDFAGVDTQYF. DNA for the CDR3: TGTGCCACCAGTGATTTCGCGGGAGTAGATACGCAGTATTTT.

The chain combines TRBV5-1 with TRBJ2-1; a weak D match, TRBD2 (5 bases). V was cut by 5 bases and J by 6 bases, with 6 bases left in between. Germline V gives CDR1 SGHRS, CDR2 YFSETQ. The CDR3 is 11 amino acids. This CDR3 reads CASRTSNEQFF. CDR3 DNA sequence: TGCGCCAGCAGAACTAGCAATGAGCAGTTCTTC.

This clonotype turned up a few times. The V gene is TRBV28, the J gene TRBJ2-1, with D possibly TRBD1 on 6 matching bases. Germline loops: CDR1 MDHEN, CDR2 SYDVKM. The CDR3 is 13 residues long. Between the trimmed V and J ends, which lost 4 bases and 9 bases, there was a span of 13 bases. The CDR3 region has the DNA TGTGCCAGCAGTTCCAGGGGTTTTGGTGAGCAGTTCTTC. Its protein product is CASSSRGFGEQFF.

This clonotype was picked up a small number of times. The chain joins TRBV5-4 to TRBJ1-1; D remains ambiguous. V lost 1 base and J lost 2, with 6 bases in between. The CDR3 runs 13 residues. Germline V gives CDR1 SGHNT, CDR2 YYREEE (reference sequence). The CDR3 loop is CASSLFDNTEAFF. The CDR3 DNA reads TGTGCCAGCAGCTTGTTTGACAACACTGAAGCTTTCTTT.

The chain joins TRBV28 to TRBJ1-3; no clear D. V was shortened by 9 bases and J by 2 bases, with 26 bases between the two germline ends. This CDR3 comprises 18 residues. Looked up from germline, CDR1 is MDHEN and CDR2 is SYDVKM. The CDR3 DNA sequence: TGTGCCAGTGCCAGCAGCGGGCAGTTCCAACGTACTGGAAACACCATATATTTT. It yields the protein CASASSGQFQRTGNTIYF.

V gene TRBV20-1 combines with J gene TRBJ1-6; D unresolved. CDR1 and CDR2 (germline): DFQATT, SNEGSKA (reference sequence). V gave up 0 bases and J gave up 7 bases, with 7 bases separating them. The CDR3 consists of 13 residues. The chain's CDR3 is CSARDDGNSPLHF. As DNA, the CDR3 is TGCAGTGCTAGAGATGACGGGAATTCACCCCTCCACTTT.

V and J are TRBV30 and TRBJ2-4; TRBD1 matches 7 bases. The CDR3 is 15 residues long. Germline V CDR1 and CDR2: GTSNPN, SVGIG (reference sequence). V lost 3 bases, J lost 6 bases, and 11 bases stayed unmatched. CDR3 nucleotides: TGTGCCTGGAGCACTGGTGCAGGGGGTATAAACATTCAGTACTTC. Translating gives CAWSTGAGGINIQYF.

The V gene is TRBV27, the J gene TRBJ1-2; tentatively, D is TRBD1 (5 bases). With 5 bases removed from V and 6 bases from J, the gap between germline ends came to 19 bases. This CDR3 region has 15 residues. Germline V lookup: CDR1 MNHEY, CDR2 SMNVEV (reference sequence). CDR3 sequence: CASSQYRQSGNGYTF. The CDR3 nucleotides are TGTGCCAGCAGTCAATACAGGCAAAGTGGGAATGGCTACACCTTC.

The rearrangement links TRBV29-1 to TRBJ2-5, with 8 bases matching TRBD1. CDR1 is SQVTM, CDR2 ANQGSEA, per germline. V dropped 4 bases and J dropped 5; count of bases not matched to a gene: 6. CDR3 length equals 13 residues. The CDR3 DNA is TGCAGCGTTGTCTCCAGGGGGCGTGAGACCCAGTACTTC. Its protein is CSVVSRGRETQYF. Supplemented by reference TRBV29-1 and TRBJ2-5, the full variable domain reads SAVISQKPSRDICQRGTSLTIQCQVDSQVTMMFWYRQQPGQSLTLIATANQGSEATYESGFVIDKFPISRPNLTFSTLTVSNMSPEDSSIYLCSVVSRGRETQYFGPGTRLLVL.

Only a few counts were recorded for this clonotype. The chain couples TRBV3-1 to TRBJ1-4; TRBD1 agrees at 10 bases. Germline loops: CDR1 LGHDT, CDR2 YNNKEL (reference sequence). V was pared by 4 bases and J by 10 bases, with 9 bases of the junction left unmatched. This CDR3 comprises 15 residues. In DNA form, the CDR3 reads TGTGCCAGCAGCCTCGGACAGGGGGGGTTCGGAAAACTGTTTTTT. Translation: CASSLGQGGFGKLFF.

The chain links TRBV27 to TRBJ2-7; no clear D gene. This CDR3 spans 14 amino acids. Trimming took 5 bases from V and 1 from J, leaving 12 bases between them. Per the germline V gene, CDR1 is MNHEY and CDR2 is SMNVEV (reference sequence). CDR3 DNA: TGTGCCAGCAGTCCGTTCGGAGTTTCCTACGAGCAGTACTTC. It translates to CASSPFGVSYEQYF.

The chain uses TRBV6-6 and TRBJ2-3, with 8 nucleotides matching TRBD1. Per germline, CDR1 MNHNY and CDR2 SVGAGI (reference sequence). J was trimmed by 3 bases and V by 6 bases; bases with no gene match: 8. The CDR3 consists of 15 residues. The CDR3 sequence is CASSHGQGWTDTQYF. CDR3 sequence (DNA): TGTGCCAGCAGCCATGGACAGGGATGGACAGATACGCAGTATTTT.

This CDR3 reads CASSHSAGTGGLAEAFF. The CDR3 DNA sequence: TGTGCCAGCAGCCATTCAGCCGGGACAGGGGGCCTCGCTGAAGCTTTCTTT. The genes are TRBV4-2 and TRBJ1-1; TRBD1 matches at 12 bases. Per the germline V gene, CDR1 is LGHNA and CDR2 is YNFKEQ. The CDR3 totals 17 residues. The V gene end was trimmed by 3 bases and the J gene end by 6 bases; junction bases not matched to a gene: 11.

This chain links TRBV4-3 with TRBJ2-3; 9 positions agree with TRBD2. Germline V gene sequence: CDR1 LGHNA, CDR2 YSLEER. This CDR3 has 17 residues. V lost 3 bases and J lost 2; bases outside the gene matches: 9. The CDR3 is CASSHNSGGAPTDTQYF. In nucleotides, the CDR3 is TGCGCCAGCAGCCATAATAGCGGGGGAGCCCCCACAGATACGCAGTATTTT.

Ten or more counts support this clonotype. V is TRBV7-2 and J is TRBJ2-1; 15 bases align to TRBD2. The length of the CDR3 is 18 residues. CDR1 SGHTA and CDR2 FQGNSA come from the germline V gene. The V gene end was trimmed by 4 bases and the J gene end by 0 bases; junction bases not matched to a gene: 4. The CDR3 reads CASSSGGLAGGSYNEQFF. The CDR3 DNA reads TGTGCCAGCAGCTCCGGGGGACTAGCGGGGGGCTCCTACAATGAGCAGTTCTTC.

This clonotype was seen only a few times. This sequence joins TRBV11-2 and TRBJ2-3; D is uncertain. Germline V CDR1 and CDR2: SGHAT, FQNNGV. V was trimmed by 5 bases and J by 2 bases, leaving 14 bases between them. The CDR3 runs to 15 residues. CDR3: CASSPNRLPTDTQYF. The CDR3 bases are TGTGCCAGCAGCCCAAACCGGCTCCCCACAGATACGCAGTATTTT.

This chain uses TRBV19 with TRBJ2-1, with 10 bases aligning to TRBD1. Trimming took 6 bases from V and 4 from J; bases not matched to a gene: 3. Germline V gene data show CDR1 as LNHDA and CDR2 as SQIVND (reference sequence). This CDR3 spans 14 amino acids. The CDR3 sequence is CASRPGQGYNEQFF. The CDR3, as DNA: TGTGCCAGTAGGCCGGGACAGGGGTACAATGAGCAGTTCTTC.

The gene calls are TRBV7-2 and TRBJ1-1; possibly TRBD1 for D (6 bases). Trimming took off 6 bases at V and 4 bases at J, with 18 bases between the two ends. There are 15 residues in the CDR3. The germline V gene encodes CDR1 SGHTA and CDR2 FQGNSA. In DNA form, the CDR3 reads TGTGCCAGCAGAGGAAGGTTGGGGGCCAGCACTGAAGCTTTCTTT. It specifies CASRGRLGASTEAFF. The whole variable domain, filled in from reference TRBV7-2 and TRBJ1-1, reads GAGVSQSPSNKVTEKGKDVELRCDPISGHTALYWYRQSLGQGLEFLIYFQGNSAPDKSGLPSDRFSAERTGGSVSTLTIQRTQQEDSAVYLCASRGRLGASTEAFFGQGTRLTVV.